Each of the 9 T cell receptor beta chains below was sequenced from the same sample in a study of T cells after yellow fever vaccination. TCRdb reprocessed the 5' RACE reads via MiXCR and lists one record per CDR3 protein. The profile shows some 220,000 distinct CDR3 sequences, approximately 3% of them singletons. The source was CD4+ T cells sorted from PBMCs, collected 10 days after the yellow fever booster vaccination. Receptor source: a man between 18 and 29 years old who received the YFV17D yellow fever vaccine.

Notes on this clonotype: A single base separates this from a much larger clone, so it may be a read error. The rearrangement links TRBV6-2 or TRBV6-3 to TRBJ2-1; D is undetermined. V was trimmed by 9 bases and J by 4 bases, leaving 22 bases between them. The CDR3 has 16 amino acids. Per germline, CDR1 MNHEY and CDR2 SVGEGT. In nucleotides, the CDR3 is TGTGCCAGTCGGCCCGGCCGTGGCAGGTATTACAATGAGCAGTTCTTC. Translating it yields CASRPGRGRYYNEQFF.

This clonotype was observed a handful of times. The CDR3 is CASSYPGYEQYF. In nucleotides, the CDR3 is TGTGCCAGCAGTTATCCCGGGTACGAGCAGTACTTC. The rearrangement joins TRBV6-6 to TRBJ2-7; D ambiguous. The CDR3 is 12 amino acids. CDR1 and CDR2 (germline): MNHNY, SVGAGI (reference sequence). With 3 bases removed from V and 4 bases from J, the gap between germline ends came to 7 bases.

This clonotype was seen many times. The rearrangement joins TRBV4-2 to TRBJ2-7; 9 nucleotides match TRBD2. The CDR3 length is 20 residues. V gave up 1 base and J gave up 2 bases; unmatched junction bases: 18. Germline V gives CDR1 LGHNA, CDR2 YNFKEQ. CDR3 bases: TGTGCCAGCAGCCAAGTGAATAGCGGGGGAAGGTTCCGAGACGCCTACGAGCAGTACGTC. Amino acid sequence: CASSQVNSGGRFRDAYEQYV.

The V and J genes are TRBV4-3 and TRBJ1-1, with unresolved D. The CDR3 spans 14 residues. The germline V gene encodes CDR1 LGHNA and CDR2 YSLEER. V was clipped by 3 bases and J by 3 bases, with 11 bases between them. CDR3 residues: CASSQEPSDTEAFF. Here the CDR3 DNA reads TGCGCCAGCAGCCAGGAACCAAGCGACACTGAAGCTTTCTTT.

This clonotype was observed many times. The rearrangement joins TRBV5-1 to TRBJ2-1, with 8 positions matching TRBD1. Germline CDR1 is SGHRS and CDR2 is YFSETQ. After removal of 4 bases from V and 1 base from J, the junction contained 10 bases not matched to a gene. This CDR3 comprises 17 residues. CDR3 DNA: TGCGCCAGCAGCCTCGCGACAGGGGCGGTATCCTACAATGAGCAGTTCTTC. Its protein product is CASSLATGAVSYNEQFF.

This clonotype was seen a few times. The rearrangement uses TRBV3-1 and TRBJ1-2; TRBD1 agrees at 8 bases. Germline V gene lookup returns CDR1 LGHDT and CDR2 YNNKEL (reference sequence). With V trimmed by 1 base and J by 3 bases, 7 bases remained unmatched. The CDR3 covers 16 residues. CDR3: CASSQVGQGLYYGYTF. The CDR3, as DNA: TGTGCCAGCAGCCAAGTAGGACAGGGTTTGTACTATGGCTACACCTTC.

This clonotype has ten or more counts. The chain couples TRBV7-3 to TRBJ2-1, with 12 bases aligning to TRBD2. The germline gives CDR1 SGHTA, CDR2 FQGTGA. J was trimmed by 0 bases and V by 5 bases; bases with no gene match: 5. The CDR3 sequence is 17 residues long. For the CDR3, the DNA is TGTGCCAGCAGCAGACTAGCGGGGGCCTCCTCCTACAATGAGCAGTTCTTC. It specifies CASSRLAGASSYNEQFF.

This clonotype was counted ten times or more. This chain connects TRBV5-1 to TRBJ2-7; D may match TRBD1 or TRBD2 (6 bases each). The ends were cut back, 4 bases at V and 3 bases at J, with 17 bases in the middle. This CDR3 is built from 15 residues. The germline gives CDR1 SGHRS, CDR2 YFSETQ. The CDR3 is CASSTGNPGGYEQYF. The CDR3 coding sequence is TGCGCCAGCAGCACAGGGAACCCCGGGGGCTACGAGCAGTACTTC.

This clonotype was detected many times. J is TRBJ1-3 and V is TRBV7-2; 8 bases align to TRBD1. The CDR3 extends over 14 amino acids. Looked up from germline, CDR1 is SGHTA and CDR2 is FQGNSA. V shed 3 bases and J 4 bases; nucleotides not matched to a gene: 2. Written as DNA, the CDR3 is TGTGCCAGCAGCTTCACAGGGGGAGGAAACACCATATATTTT. Protein product: CASSFTGGGNTIYF.